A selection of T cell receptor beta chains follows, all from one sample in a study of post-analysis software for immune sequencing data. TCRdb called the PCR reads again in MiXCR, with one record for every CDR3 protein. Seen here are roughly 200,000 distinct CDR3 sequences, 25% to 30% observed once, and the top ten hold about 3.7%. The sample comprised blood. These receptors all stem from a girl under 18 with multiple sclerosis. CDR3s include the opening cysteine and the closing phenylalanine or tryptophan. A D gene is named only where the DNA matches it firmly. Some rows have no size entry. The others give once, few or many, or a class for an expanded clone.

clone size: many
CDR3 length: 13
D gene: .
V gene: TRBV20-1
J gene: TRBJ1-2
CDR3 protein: CSPGTRLNYGYTF
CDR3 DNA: TGCAGTCCCGGGACTCGACTTAACTATGGCTACACCTTC

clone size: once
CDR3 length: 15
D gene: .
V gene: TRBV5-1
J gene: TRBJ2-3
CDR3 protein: CASSLAGRSTDTRYF
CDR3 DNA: TGCGCCAGCAGCTTGGCGGGACGCAGCACAGATACGCGGTATTTT

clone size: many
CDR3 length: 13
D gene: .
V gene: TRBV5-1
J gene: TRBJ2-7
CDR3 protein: CASRRGPSYEQYF
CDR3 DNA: TGCGCCAGCAGGCGGGGACCCTCCTACGAGCAGTACTTC

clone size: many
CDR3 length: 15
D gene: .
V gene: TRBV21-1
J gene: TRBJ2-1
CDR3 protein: CASSNHRDSYNEQFF
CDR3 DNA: TGTGCCAGCAGCAACCACCGCGACTCTTACAATGAGCAGTTCTTC

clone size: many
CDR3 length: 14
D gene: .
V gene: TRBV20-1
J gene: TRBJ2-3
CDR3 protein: CSASTGGPTDTQYF
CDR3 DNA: TGCAGTGCTAGTACTGGGGGCCCCACAGATACGCAGTATTTT

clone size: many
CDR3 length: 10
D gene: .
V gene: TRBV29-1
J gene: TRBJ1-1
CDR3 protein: CSAVITEAFF
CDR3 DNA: TGCAGCGCTGTTATCACTGAAGCTTTCTTT

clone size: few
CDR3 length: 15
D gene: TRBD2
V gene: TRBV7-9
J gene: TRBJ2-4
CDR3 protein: CASSLGISGIDIQYF
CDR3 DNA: TGTGCCAGCAGCTTAGGTATTAGCGGGATAGACATTCAGTACTTC

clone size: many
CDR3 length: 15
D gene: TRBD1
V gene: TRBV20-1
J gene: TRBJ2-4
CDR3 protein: CSARRQGIAKNIQYF
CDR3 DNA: TGCAGTGCCCGAAGACAGGGGATAGCCAAAAACATTCAGTACTTC

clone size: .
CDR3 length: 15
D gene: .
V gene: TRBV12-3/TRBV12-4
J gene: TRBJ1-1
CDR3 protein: CASSQGGGLGTEAFF
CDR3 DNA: TGTGCCAGCAGCCAAGGAGGGGGTTTGGGCACTGAAGCTTTCTTT

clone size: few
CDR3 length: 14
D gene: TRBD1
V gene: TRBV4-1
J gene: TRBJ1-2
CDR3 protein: CASSRPGQGNGYTF
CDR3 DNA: TGCGCCAGCAGCCGACCGGGACAGGGTAATGGCTACACCTTC

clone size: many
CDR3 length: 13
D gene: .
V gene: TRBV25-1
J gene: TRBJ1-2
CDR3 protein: CASSETIEEGYTF
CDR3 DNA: TGTGCCAGCAGTGAAACAATCGAGGAGGGCTACACCTTC

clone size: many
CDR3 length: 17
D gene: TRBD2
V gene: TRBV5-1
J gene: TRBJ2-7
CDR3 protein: CASSLFGTSGRDYEQYF
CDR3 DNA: TGCGCCAGCAGCTTATTTGGGACTAGCGGGAGGGACTACGAGCAGTACTTC

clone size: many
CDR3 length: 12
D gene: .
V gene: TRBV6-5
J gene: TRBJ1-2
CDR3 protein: CASSLTGNGYTF
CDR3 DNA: TGTGCCAGCAGCCTTACAGGGAATGGCTACACCTTC

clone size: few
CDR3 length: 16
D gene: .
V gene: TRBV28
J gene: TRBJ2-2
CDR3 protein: CASSRLGLANTGELFF
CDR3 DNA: TGTGCCAGCAGTCGCCTGGGACTGGCGAACACCGGGGAGCTGTTTTTT

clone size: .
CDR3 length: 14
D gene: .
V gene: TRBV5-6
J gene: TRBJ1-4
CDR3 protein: CASSLLAGHEKLFF
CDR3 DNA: TGTGCCAGCAGCTTGTTGGCAGGGCACGAAAAACTGTTTTTT

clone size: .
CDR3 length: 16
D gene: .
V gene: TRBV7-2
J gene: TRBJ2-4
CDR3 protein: CASSFVGRLAKNIQYF
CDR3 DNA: TGTGCCAGCAGCTTCGTAGGCAGGCTAGCCAAAAACATTCAGTACTTC

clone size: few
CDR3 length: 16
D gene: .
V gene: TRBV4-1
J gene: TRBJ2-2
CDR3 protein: CASRPNRGITSGELFF
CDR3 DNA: TGCGCCAGCAGACCCAACCGTGGGATAACGTCCGGGGAGCTGTTTTTT

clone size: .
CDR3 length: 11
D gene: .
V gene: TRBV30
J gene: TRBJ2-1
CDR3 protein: CAWESSNEQFF
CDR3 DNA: TGTGCCTGGGAATCTAGTAATGAGCAGTTCTTC

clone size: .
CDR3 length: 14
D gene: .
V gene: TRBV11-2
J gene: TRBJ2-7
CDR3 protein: CASSLQSEANEQYF
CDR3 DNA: TGTGCCAGCAGCCTCCAGAGCGAGGCTAACGAGCAGTACTTC

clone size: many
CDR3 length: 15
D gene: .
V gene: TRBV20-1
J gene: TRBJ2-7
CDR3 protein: CSANPDWGVSYEQYF
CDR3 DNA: TGCAGTGCCAACCCTGACTGGGGGGTTAGCTACGAGCAGTACTTC

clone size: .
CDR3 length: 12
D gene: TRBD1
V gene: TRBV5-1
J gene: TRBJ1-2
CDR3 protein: CASSGDRDGYTF
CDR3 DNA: TGCGCCAGCAGCGGGGACAGGGATGGCTACACCTTC

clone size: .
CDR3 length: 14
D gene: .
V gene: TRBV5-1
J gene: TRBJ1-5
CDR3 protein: CASSPGLGDQPRHF
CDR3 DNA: TGCGCCAGCAGCCCAGGGCTCGGCGATCAGCCCCGGCATTTT

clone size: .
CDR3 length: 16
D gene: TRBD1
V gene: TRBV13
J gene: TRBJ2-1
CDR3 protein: CASSPGVDRDYNEQFF
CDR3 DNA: TGTGCCAGCAGCCCAGGGGTGGACAGGGACTACAATGAGCAGTTCTTC

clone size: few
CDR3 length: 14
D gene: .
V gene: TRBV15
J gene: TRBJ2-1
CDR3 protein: CATSRGIQEYEQFF
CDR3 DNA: TGTGCCACCAGCAGGGGAATACAGGAATACGAGCAGTTCTTC

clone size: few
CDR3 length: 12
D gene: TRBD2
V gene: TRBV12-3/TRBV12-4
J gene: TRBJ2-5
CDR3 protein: CASSGGGETQYF
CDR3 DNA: TGTGCCAGCAGTGGGGGGGGGGAGACCCAGTACTTC

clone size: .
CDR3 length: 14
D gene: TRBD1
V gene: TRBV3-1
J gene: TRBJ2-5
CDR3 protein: CASSLRQGAGEQYF
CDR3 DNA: TGTGCCAGCAGCCTCAGACAGGGGGCAGGGGAGCAGTACTTC

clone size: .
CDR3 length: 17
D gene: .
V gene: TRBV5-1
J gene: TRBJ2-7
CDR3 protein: CASSPPLAGVNSYEQYF
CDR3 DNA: TGCGCCAGCAGCCCCCCCCTGGCGGGCGTTAACTCCTACGAGCAGTACTTC